This entry lists 28 T cell receptor beta chains sequenced from one sample in a study of blood T cell repertoires in COVID-19. The assay was immunoSEQ multiplex PCR, and TCRdb's table has in-frame clones only and misses some. Of 150,000 to 200,000 clones listed, approximately 89% are singletons. The specimen sequenced was peripheral blood. These receptors all come from a man in his forties with active or convalescent COVID-19.

The chain carries TRBV2 and TRBJ2-2; D not certain. Per the germline V gene, CDR1 is SNHLY and CDR2 is FYNNEI. The CDR3 sequence is 12 residues long. The germline V and J ends were trimmed by 7 bases and 3 bases, with 6 bases remaining between them. Here the CDR3 reads CASTGYTGELFF. In nucleotides, the CDR3 is TGTGCCAGCACAGGATACACCGGGGAGCTGTTTTTT.

The count of this clone is one. J is TRBJ1-2 and V is TRBV6-1; 9 nucleotides line up with TRBD1. The germline V gene has CDR1 MNHNS and CDR2 SASEGT. The trim removed 3 bases at V and 5 bases at J, leaving 7 bases unmatched. The CDR3 length is 15 residues. CDR3 in DNA: TGTGCCAGCAGTGACCCCGGGACAGGGTCTTATGGCTACACCTTC. It translates to CASSDPGTGSYGYTF.

The gene calls are TRBV7-3 and TRBJ2-5; 7 nucleotides line up with TRBD2. Germline V gene data show CDR1 as SGHTA and CDR2 as FQGTGA. J gave up 2 bases and V 2 bases, and 8 bases lay outside the gene matches. The CDR3 sequence is 16 residues long. CDR3: CASSLGSGASQETQYF. CDR3 DNA sequence: TGTGCCAGCAGCTTAGGGAGCGGGGCGTCGCAAGAGACCCAGTACTTC.

About this clone itself: Other DNA sequences within the sample encode an identical CDR3. The chain links TRBV12-3 or TRBV12-4 to TRBJ1-1; 9 bases map to TRBD1. V lost 6 bases to trimming and J lost 8 bases; unmatched junction nucleotides: 7. The CDR3 length is 13 residues. DNA of the CDR3: TGTGCCAGCAGCCTCGGGACAGGGACAGAAGCTTTCTTT. It is translated as CASSLGTGTEAFF.

V and J are TRBV6-5 and TRBJ1-2; D remains ambiguous. Trimming took off 8 bases at V and 4 bases at J, with 14 bases between the two ends. The CDR3 is 13 residues long. The germline V gene has CDR1 MNHEY and CDR2 SVGAGI. The CDR3 sequence is CASGYRSLYGYTF. CDR3 DNA: TGTGCCAGCGGGTACAGATCGCTCTATGGCTACACCTTC.

CDR3 DNA sequence: TGTGCCAGCAGTTTTACTGGGGGCGCGGAGACCCAGTACTTC. It is translated as CASSFTGGAETQYF. The V gene is TRBV27, the J gene TRBJ2-5, with D possibly being TRBD1 (6 bases). The CDR3 has 14 amino acids. CDR1 is MNHEY and CDR2 is SMNVEV in the germline V gene (reference sequence). V lost 3 bases and J lost 5, with 13 bases in between.

The J gene is TRBJ2-3, the V gene TRBV5-1, with D unresolved. Germline loops: CDR1 SGHRS, CDR2 YFSETQ. The V end lost 0 bases, the J end lost 3 bases, and 8 bases lay between the germline ends. This CDR3 has 14 residues. CDR3 loop: CASSLDTPTDTQYF. The CDR3 DNA sequence: TGCGCCAGCAGCTTGGACACGCCTACAGATACGCAGTATTTT.

The rearrangement uses TRBV10-3 and TRBJ2-7; 9 positions agree with TRBD1. Trimming cost V 6 bases and J 1 base; bases outside gene matches: 4. The CDR3 loop spans 14 amino acids. CDR1 is ENHRY and CDR2 is SYGVKD in the germline V gene. The CDR3 DNA reads as TGTGCCATCAGGACAGGGGGGATTTCCTACGAGCAGTACTTC. It encodes CAIRTGGISYEQYF.

This clone was observed once. The V and J genes are TRBV30 and TRBJ2-6, with 10 nucleotides matching TRBD1. Germline CDR1 is GTSNPN and CDR2 is SVGIG (reference sequence). V lost 4 bases and J lost 0; bases outside the gene matches: 6. CDR3 size: 17 residues. CDR3 region: CAWTTGQGISGANVLTF. CDR3 DNA: TGTGCCTGGACAACGGGACAGGGGATCTCTGGGGCCAACGTCCTGACTTTC.

This clone is a singleton in its sample. The chain joins TRBV5-1 to TRBJ2-5, with 9 bases lining up with TRBD1. The V gene's germline CDR1 is SGHRS and CDR2 YFSETQ. Trimming cost V 3 bases and J 4 bases; bases outside gene matches: 4. The length of the CDR3 is 14 residues. This chain's CDR3 is CASSSTDRGETQYF. Written as DNA, the CDR3 is TGCGCCAGCAGCTCAACGGACAGGGGAGAGACCCAGTACTTC.

This clone has a handful of counts. The chain joins TRBV11-2 to TRBJ2-7; a possible D gene is TRBD1 (5 bases). The V and J ends lost 8 bases and 1 base respectively, with 15 bases between them. Per the germline V gene, CDR1 is SGHAT and CDR2 is FQNNGV. The CDR3 runs 14 residues. This chain's CDR3 is CASDRGFASYEQYF. For the CDR3, the DNA is TGTGCCAGCGATAGGGGTTTTGCGTCCTACGAGCAGTACTTC.

This chain uses TRBV6-5 with TRBJ2-5, with 8 bases aligning to TRBD1. The CDR3 has 15 residues. Per germline, CDR1 MNHEY and CDR2 SVGAGI. Unmatched junction bases numbered 9, after V lost 4 bases and J lost 5 bases. CDR3 DNA: TGTGCCAGCAGTTCCTCCGGGACAGGTTACGAGACCCAGTACTTC. Protein product: CASSSSGTGYETQYF.

The V call is TRBV27, the J call TRBJ2-5, with D possibly TRBD1 on 6 matching bases. Germline-derived CDR1 and CDR2 are MNHEY and SMNVEV (reference sequence). V was pared by 3 bases and J by 1 base, with 9 bases between. The CDR3 runs 14 residues. The CDR3 nucleotides read TGTGCCAGCAGTTTTACAGGGTCCCAAGAGACCCAGTACTTC. Protein product: CASSFTGSQETQYF.

This clone was recorded a few times. J is TRBJ1-5 and V is TRBV9; TRBD1 might be the D (5 bases). The V gene's germline CDR1 is SGDLS and CDR2 YYNGEE. The CDR3 length is 14 residues. V lost 0 bases to trimming and J lost 6 bases, with 10 bases between them. The CDR3 here is CASSVAGEFQPQHF. The CDR3 DNA sequence: TGTGCCAGCAGCGTAGCGGGGGAATTTCAGCCCCAGCATTTT.

The chain couples TRBV5-4 to TRBJ1-1, with a weak D call TRBD1 (5 bases). This CDR3 has 15 residues. The V and J ends lost 0 bases and 5 bases respectively, with 14 bases between them. Germline-derived CDR1 and CDR2 are SGHNT and YYREEE (reference sequence). CDR3 region: CASSLAGVGGTEAFF. The CDR3 nucleotides read TGTGCCAGCAGCTTGGCTGGAGTGGGGGGAACTGAAGCTTTCTTT.

Worth noting for this clone: One junction end disagrees with the germline gene, perhaps due to a read error. The chain joins TRBV10-2 to TRBJ1-2, with 7 nucleotides matching TRBD1. Looked up from germline, CDR1 is WSHSY and CDR2 is SAAADI. The length of the CDR3 is 13 residues. This CDR3 reads CASSEEGAGGYTF. DNA for the CDR3: TGCGCCAGTAGTGAGGAGGGGGCAGGCGGCTACACCTTC.

This chain joins TRBV2 and TRBJ2-3, with unresolved D. The CDR3 consists of 12 residues. Germline V gene data show CDR1 as SNHLY and CDR2 as FYNNEI. Trimming pared 4 bases from V and 3 bases from J, leaving 5 bases between. The CDR3 loop is CASSVSTDTQYF. In DNA, the CDR3 is TGTGCCAGCAGTGTGAGTACAGATACGCAGTATTTT. The whole variable domain, filled in from reference TRBV2 and TRBJ2-3, reads EPEVTQTPSHQVTQMGQEVILRCVPISNHLYFYWYRQILGQKVEFLVSFYNNEISEKSEIFDDQFSVERPDGSNFTLKIRSTKLEDSAMYFCASSVSTDTQYFGPGTRLTVL.

The chain has TRBV7-9 and TRBJ2-5, with TRBD2 matching 7 bases. CDR1 SEHNR and CDR2 FQNEAQ come from the germline V gene (reference sequence). CDR3 length: 14 residues. V trimming: 5 bases; J trimming: 5 bases; junction bases outside the gene matches: 8. CDR3 DNA: TGTGCCAGCAGCCCCGCCGGGGGGTATGAGACCCAGTACTTC. Protein sequence: CASSPAGGYETQYF.

This clone was found many times. The V gene is TRBV4-2, the J gene TRBJ2-1; perhaps TRBD2 as D (6 bases). The CDR3 loop spans 20 amino acids. Per the germline V gene, CDR1 is LGHNA and CDR2 is YNFKEQ. Trimming removed 2 bases at V and 2 bases at J, with 25 bases between. The CDR3 loop is CASSQPSRLLGTPTYNEQFF. CDR3 DNA: TGTGCCAGCAGCCAACCTTCTCGATTATTGGGGACTCCGACCTACAATGAGCAGTTCTTC.

Only one count was recorded for this clone. The chain carries TRBV4-3 and TRBJ1-2, with TRBD1 as a possible D gene (6 bases). This CDR3 contains 15 residues. The V gene lost 1 base and the J gene lost 4 bases, with 13 bases spanning the gap. The germline V gene encodes CDR1 LGHNA and CDR2 YSLEER. CDR3 nucleotide sequence: TGCGCCAGCAGCCAAGGATGGGGGCAAGGCTATGGCTACACCTTC. Translating gives CASSQGWGQGYGYTF.

V usage is TRBV18 and J usage is TRBJ1-1; perhaps TRBD1 as D (5 bases). Germline CDR1 reads KGHSH; CDR2 reads LQKENI. The CDR3 is 18 amino acids. Deletions cut 6 bases from V and 1 base from J, with 24 bases between. Written as DNA, the CDR3 is TGTGCCAGCTCGTCCCTTGGAGGGGCCTTCGATTCGAACACTGAAGCTTTCTTT. Translation gives CASSSLGGAFDSNTEAFF.

The rearrangement uses TRBV19 and TRBJ1-5; no clear D gene. CDR1 LNHDA and CDR2 SQIVND come from the germline V gene (reference sequence). The V end was cut by 1 base, the J end by 5 bases, with 9 bases between. This CDR3 has 14 residues. CDR3 protein: CASSIGGLYQPQHF. CDR3 sequence (DNA): TGTGCCAGTAGTATAGGTGGGCTGTATCAGCCCCAGCATTTT.

In this sample, this clone turned up a few times. This chain uses TRBV9 with TRBJ1-1; 7 nucleotides line up with TRBD1. V was clipped by 4 bases and J by 10 bases; unmatched bases: 10. CDR1 SGDLS and CDR2 YYNGEE come from the germline V gene. The CDR3 sequence is 13 residues long. As DNA, the CDR3 is TGTGCCAGCAGCATGCGGACAGGAGACGTAGCTTTCTTT. Protein product: CASSMRTGDVAFF. The variable domain in full, completed from reference TRBV9 and TRBJ1-1, reads DSGVTQTPKHLITATGQRVTLRCSPRSGDLSVYWYQQSLDQGLQFLIQYYNGEERAKGNILERFSAQQFPDLHSELNLSSLELGDSALYFCASSMRTGDVAFFGQGTRLTVV.

The DNA for the CDR3 is TGTGCCAGCTCACCATCGGATGACAGGGGTTCTTCTGGAAACACCATATATTTT. Translating it yields CASSPSDDRGSSGNTIYF. The chain couples TRBV18 to TRBJ1-3; 8 bases match TRBD1. The CDR3 totals 18 residues. Per the germline V gene, CDR1 is KGHSH and CDR2 is LQKENI. Trimming removed 2 bases from V and 1 base from J; junction bases left unmatched: 10.

The chain is built from TRBV6-5 and TRBJ1-5; perhaps TRBD1 as D (6 bases). V lost 6 bases and J lost 7, with 13 bases in between. This CDR3 comprises 13 residues. Germline V gene lookup returns CDR1 MNHEY and CDR2 SVGAGI. The CDR3 is CASSTTGVQPQHF. The CDR3 DNA sequence: TGTGCCAGCAGCACGACAGGAGTGCAGCCCCAGCATTTT.

The chain carries TRBV6-5 and TRBJ2-3; D is perhaps TRBD1 (5 bases). This CDR3 has 14 amino acids. V gave up 6 bases and J gave up 0 bases, with 10 bases separating them. Germline V gene sequence: CDR1 MNHEY, CDR2 SVGAGI. CDR3 region: CASRVTASTDTQYF. The CDR3 DNA reads TGTGCCAGCAGAGTGACAGCTAGCACAGATACGCAGTATTTT.

CDR3 amino acids: CASSEEHVYGYTF. The CDR3 nucleotides read TGTGCCAGCAGTGAAGAACACGTCTATGGCTACACCTTC. The chain combines TRBV2 with TRBJ1-2; D is unresolved. This CDR3 region has 13 residues. Germline V gives CDR1 SNHLY, CDR2 FYNNEI. V lost 1 base and J 4 bases, leaving 7 bases between the germline ends. The full variable domain, rest sourced from reference TRBV2 and TRBJ1-2, is EPEVTQTPSHQVTQMGQEVILRCVPISNHLYFYWYRQILGQKVEFLVSFYNNEISEKSEIFDDQFSVERPDGSNFTLKIRSTKLEDSAMYFCASSEEHVYGYTFGSGTRLTVV.

This chain joins TRBV29-1 and TRBJ2-7, with 8 bases matching TRBD2. The V segment lost 6 bases and the J segment 6 bases; nucleotides outside the gene matches: 10. Per germline, CDR1 SQVTM and CDR2 ANQGSEA. The length of the CDR3 is 13 residues. The CDR3 coding sequence is TGCAGCGTATTAGGGACTAGTCGATTCGAGCAGTACTTC. Its protein product is CSVLGTSRFEQYF.